Presented here are 24 T cell receptor beta chains from one specimen sequenced in a study of CD8+ T cells in alopecia areata (dated by TCRdb to the late 2010s). Pooled mouse cutaneous lymph node cells were stained for CD4, CD8alpha, NKG2D, NKG2ACE and other markers and were then sorted on a BD Influx. Libraries came from the immunoSEQ multiplex PCR assay. RNA was extracted from all samples and reverse transcribed into cDNA, which served as template for TCR sequencing. TCRdb took over this immuneACCESS table, retaining in-frame rearrangements with V and J assigned. Such tables are incomplete; in checked studies, under half of the missing clones stem from an unresolved V gene, and the remainder is unexplained. The table records around 290,000 clones for this sample, and not one of them appears only once. 1.2% of the sample goes to the ten largest clones. The sequencing sample was made of CD4+ T cells sorted from a lymph node. The receptors were gathered from a C3H/HeJ mouse with alopecia areata. Mice of this strain carry the MHC haplotype H2-k.

This clone has ten or more counts. The gene names here belong to mouse. The read terminates 4 residues before the CDR3 end, so the remaining end is supplied by the germline J gene. Other nucleotide sequences from this sample produce the same CDR3. The rearrangement joins TRBV13-1 to TRBJ2-2; TRBD2 matches 8 bases. This CDR3 comprises 14 residues. Per the germline V gene, CDR1 is NSHNY and CDR2 is SYGAGN. The V gene end was trimmed by 3 bases and the J gene end by 2 bases; junction bases not matched to a gene: 0. This CDR3 is CASSAGGNTGQLYF. The DNA read from the CDR3 is TGTGCCAGCAGTGCTGGGGGGAACACCGGG.

This clone showed up just a few times. Gene labels here are mouse ones. The read finishes 4 residues shy of the CDR3 end, and the germline J gene is used to complete it. This chain links TRBV13-1 with TRBJ2-3; TRBD1 agrees at 8 bases. J was trimmed by 0 bases and V by 7 bases; bases with no gene match: 4. Looked up from germline, CDR1 is NSHNY and CDR2 is SYGAGN. The CDR3 has 14 amino acids. The CDR3 reads CASGQGPSAETLYF. The part of the CDR3 DNA that was read is TGTGCCAGCGGACAGGGCCCTAGTGCAGAA.

This clone was detected only a few times. Since a much larger clone is just one base distant, this may be a read error. These gene names are mouse names. This same CDR3 is encoded by further DNA sequences in the sample. CDR3 bases read: TGTGCCAGCAGTCCCGGGACTGGGGGCTAT. It specifies CASSPGTGGY. The whole CDR3 protein reads CASSPGTGGYEQYF. J is TRBJ2-7 and V is TRBV13-1; TRBD2 matches 11 bases. The sequence runs out 4 residues before the end of the CDR3; the remainder is reconstructed from the germline J gene. The germline V gene encodes CDR1 NSHNY and CDR2 SYGAGN. The CDR3 contains 14 residues. Unmatched junction bases numbered 3, after V lost 4 bases and J lost 3 bases.

A few counts support this clone. Mouse germline and gene names are used. The CDR3 is cut off 4 residues early in the read; its end comes from the germline J gene. Different DNA sequences within this sample yield the same CDR3. This sequence joins TRBV5 and TRBJ2-5; no clear D gene. The CDR3 covers 15 residues. V was clipped by 1 base and J by 0 bases, with 8 bases between them. Germline V gene data show CDR1 as LGHNA and CDR2 as YNLKQL (reference sequence). CDR3 DNA (partial): TGTGCCAGCAGCCAAGCAGGCCTTAACCAAGAC. It is translated as CASSQAGLNQD. From start to end, the CDR3 is CASSQAGLNQDTQYF.

With respect to this clone: Gene names denote mouse genes. The read ends 4 residues before the CDR3 terminus; that terminus is restored from the germline J gene. This sequence joins TRBV13-1 and TRBJ1-2; D gene unclear. The germline V gene has CDR1 NSHNY and CDR2 SYGAGN. This CDR3 is 13 amino acids long. Trimming pared 5 bases from V and 2 bases from J, leaving 10 bases between. CDR3 loop: CASSPGVNSDYTF. The part of the CDR3 DNA that was read is TGTGCCAGCAGCCCTGGGGTCAACTCC.

About this clone: Mouse germline and gene names are used. The read ends 4 residues shy of where the CDR3 ends; the end is completed using the germline J gene. This sample also contains other DNA sequences that code for the same CDR3. The rearrangement uses TRBV13-3 and TRBJ1-2; the match to TRBD1 covers 12 bases. V lost 4 bases, J lost 4 bases, and 2 bases stayed unmatched. The V gene's germline CDR1 is NNHDY and CDR2 SYVADS. CDR3 length: 14 residues. CDR3 protein: CASSPGQGASDYTF. The sequenced CDR3 bases are TGTGCCAGCAGTCCGGGACAGGGGGCCTCC.

Notes on this clone: Because the CDR3's place on the DNA is in doubt, the DNA is left out and the CDR3 is given as listed by TCRdb. Germline and genes: mouse. The genes are TRBV23 and TRBJ2-2; the table's D call, TRBD1, has no DNA check behind it. The CDR3 spans 19 amino acids, including both terminal residues. Germline V gene lookup returns CDR1 KGHTA and CDR2 FQNQQP. The CDR3 spells CAPAVNRRGGGPNTGQLYF.

The table lists this clone with a few counts. Gene names and germline refer to mouse. The read halts 3 residues ahead of the CDR3 end, with the missing end drawn from the germline J gene. Other DNA sequences in this sample translate to the same CDR3. This chain connects TRBV1 to TRBJ1-6; 7 bases match TRBD1. TRBJ1-6 is flagged as an ORF with uncertain function. The CDR3 sequence is 15 residues long. V trimming: 4 bases; J trimming: 1 base; junction bases outside the gene matches: 1. The germline V gene encodes CDR1 NSQYPW and CDR2 LRSPGD (reference sequence). CDR3: CTCSGTGSYNSPLYF. CDR3 DNA, as far as it was read: TGCACCTGCAGTGGGACAGGATCCTATAATTCGCCC.

Details on this clone: Gene names are mouse gene names. The CDR3 sequence is CTCSADRGPSYAEQFF. The CDR3 bases that were read are TGCACCTGCAGTGCAGACAGGGGGCCGAGCTATGCT. The chain uses TRBV1 and TRBJ2-1; 8 bases line up with TRBD1. The read ends 4 residues early relative to the CDR3; the germline J gene fills the gap. V gave up 0 bases and J gave up 3 bases; unmatched junction bases: 4. The length of the CDR3 is 16 residues. Germline CDR1 is NSQYPW and CDR2 is LRSPGD (reference sequence).

A word on this clone: The gene names given are mouse names. From the germline J gene comes the end of the CDR3, since the read stops 4 residues before it. The rearrangement uses TRBV1 and TRBJ1-2; TRBD1 matches at 8 bases. The CDR3 covers 14 residues. The V gene's germline CDR1 is NSQYPW and CDR2 LRSPGD (reference sequence). The CDR3 sequence is CTCSARTGWSDYTF. Incomplete CDR3 DNA: TGCACCTGCAGTGCACGGACAGGGTGGTCC.

Turning to this clone: Gene names are mouse gene names. The read gets to within 4 residues of the CDR3 end, and the germline J gene fills in the rest. The J gene is TRBJ2-1, the V gene TRBV1; D is perhaps TRBD2 (7 bases). The CDR3 sequence is 17 residues long. Germline V gene sequence: CDR1 NSQYPW, CDR2 LRSPGD (reference sequence). V was cut by 0 bases and J by 0 bases, with 12 bases left in between. CDR3 DNA (partial): TGCACCTGCAGTGCAGAAGGGGGGGGGTATAACTATGCT. This gives the protein CTCSAEGGGYNYA. The entire CDR3 is CTCSAEGGGYNYAEQFF.

This clone was seen a few times. Here the gene names and germline are mouse. The DNA ends 4 residues before the CDR3 does, and the rest of the CDR3 is filled in from the germline J gene. Other DNA sequences within the sample encode an identical CDR3. The genes are TRBV5 and TRBJ2-5; D might be TRBD1 (5 bases). The CDR3 consists of 12 residues. Per the germline V gene, CDR1 is LGHNA and CDR2 is YNLKQL (reference sequence). The CDR3 here is CASSQTEDTQYF. CDR3 DNA (partial): TGTGCCAGCAGCCAGACAGAAGAC.

This clone was picked up a small number of times. The listed genes are named as in mouse. Read sequence stops 4 residues before the CDR3 end, and the germline J gene provides the missing end. The chain links TRBV12-1 to TRBJ1-2, with D possibly being TRBD1 (5 bases). From germline, CDR1 is SGHSN and CDR2 HYEKVE. The V and J ends lost 4 bases and 2 bases respectively, with 13 bases between them. The CDR3 sequence is 14 residues long. CDR3 residues: CASSLGVRNSDYTF. The sequenced CDR3 bases are TGTGCCAGCTCCCTGGGGGTAAGGAACTCC.

This clone was seen a handful of times. The gene names given are mouse names. The read gets to within 4 residues of the CDR3 end, and the germline J gene fills in the rest. J is TRBJ2-5 and V is TRBV13-1; 7 bases fit TRBD1. This CDR3 contains 15 residues. Per germline, CDR1 NSHNY and CDR2 SYGAGN. Germline trimming cut 3 bases from V and 2 bases from J; bases unmatched to any gene: 6. CDR3 loop: CASSAKTGLQDTQYF. CDR3 DNA (partial): TGTGCCAGCAGTGCGAAGACAGGGCTCCAAGAC.

As for this clone: Gene labels here are mouse ones. Read sequence stops 4 residues before the CDR3 end, and the germline J gene provides the missing end. V usage is TRBV13-1 and J usage is TRBJ2-1; 9 positions agree with TRBD2. Germline V gives CDR1 NSHNY, CDR2 SYGAGN. With V trimmed by 2 bases and J by 3 bases, 3 bases remained unmatched. The CDR3 consists of 15 residues. Incomplete CDR3 DNA: TGTGCCAGCAGTGAGTGGGGGGGCCTCTATGCT. The encoded protein is CASSEWGGLYA. The entire CDR3 sequence reads CASSEWGGLYAEQFF.

This clone was seen a few times. Gene names and germline match the mouse. The missing CDR3 end, 4 residues past where the read stops, is filled in from the germline J gene. This specimen includes other DNA sequences encoding the same CDR3. This chain uses TRBV13-1 with TRBJ2-7, with D possibly being TRBD1 (6 bases). Germline assignment: CDR1 NSHNY and CDR2 SYGAGN. The length of the CDR3 is 13 residues. The CDR3 sequence is CASSGTGRDEQYF. The part of the CDR3 DNA that was read is TGTGCCAGCAGTGGTACAGGGAGAGAT.

This clone turned up a few times. These gene names are mouse names. The read ends 4 residues shy of where the CDR3 ends; the end is completed using the germline J gene. Other DNA sequences in the same sample also yield this CDR3. V is TRBV13-1 and J is TRBJ2-5; D gene uncertain. In germline, CDR1 is NSHNY, CDR2 SYGAGN. This CDR3 is 12 amino acids long. V was pared by 3 bases and J by 2 bases, with 4 bases between. The sequenced part of the CDR3 DNA is TGTGCCAGCAGTGGACTCCAAGAC. Translating gives CASSGLQD. The full CDR3 sequence reads CASSGLQDTQYF.

This clone was seen more than once but under ten times. The listed genes are named as in mouse. The CDR3 is cut off 4 residues early in the read; its end comes from the germline J gene. The chain has TRBV19 and TRBJ2-7; 10 bases fit TRBD1. Germline assignment: CDR1 FNHDT and CDR2 SITEND (reference sequence). The CDR3 covers 14 residues. This CDR3 is CASSMGDRGDEQYF. The part of the CDR3 DNA that was read is TGTGCCAGCAGTATGGGGGACAGGGGAGAT.

As regards this clone: Genes here carry mouse names. The read terminates 4 residues before the CDR3 end, so the remaining end is supplied by the germline J gene. The V and J genes are TRBV13-1 and TRBJ2-5; 10 bases fit TRBD2. Germline CDR1 is NSHNY and CDR2 is SYGAGN. This CDR3 is built from 15 residues. The DNA read from the CDR3 is TGTGCCAGCAGTGACTGGGGGGGCGCAGAAGAC. Translation gives CASSDWGGAED. The whole CDR3 protein is CASSDWGGAEDTQYF.

Comment on this clone: Gene names follow the mouse nomenclature. The sequence runs out 4 residues before the end of the CDR3; the remainder is reconstructed from the germline J gene. This chain connects TRBV5 to TRBJ1-1, with 10 bases lining up with TRBD1. Germline CDR1 reads LGHNA; CDR2 reads YNLKQL (reference sequence). This CDR3 has 14 amino acids. CDR3 loop: CASSQDDRGREVFF. CDR3 DNA (partial): TGTGCCAGCAGCCAAGACGACAGGGGGCGA.

This clone was detected only a few times. Genes and germline come from the mouse. The read gets to within 4 residues of the CDR3 end, and the germline J gene fills in the rest. At the DNA level, this CDR3 is encoded by other sequences in the same sample as well. This sequence joins TRBV19 and TRBJ1-1, with D tentatively TRBD1 (5 bases). CDR3 length: 12 amino acids. Germline CDR1 reads FNHDT; CDR2 reads SITEND (reference sequence). The CDR3 spells CASSIKGTEVFF. The part of the CDR3 DNA that was read is TGTGCCAGCAGTATAAAGGGGACA.

This clone occurred a few times. The gene names given are mouse names. The CDR3 end is not reached by the read, which stops 4 residues before it; the germline J gene fills it in. Additional DNA sequences in this sample encode the identical CDR3. V is TRBV19 and J is TRBJ1-2, with a possible D match to TRBD1 (5 bases). The CDR3 contains 13 residues. Germline loops: CDR1 FNHDT, CDR2 SITEND (reference sequence). Trimming left V 2 bases short and J 2 bases short, with 7 bases between. The CDR3 region is CASSISGNSDYTF. The covered CDR3 bases are TGTGCCAGCAGTATCTCAGGGAACTCC.

A few counts support this clone. The listed genes are named as in mouse. With the read ending 4 residues before the CDR3 end, the germline J gene is used to fill in that end. This sequence joins TRBV1 and TRBJ1-1; maybe TRBD1 (5 bases). CDR1 and CDR2 (germline): NSQYPW, LRSPGD (reference sequence). The CDR3 consists of 15 residues. V dropped 0 bases and J dropped 4 bases, with 12 bases sitting between them. The sequenced CDR3 bases are TGCACCTGCAGTGCAGATTTGGGGGGGTCCACA. Protein sequence: CTCSADLGGST. The complete CDR3 sequence is CTCSADLGGSTEVFF.

This clone was observed a handful of times. Genes here carry mouse names. The read finishes 4 residues shy of the CDR3 end, and the germline J gene is used to complete it. The chain joins TRBV31 to TRBJ1-2, with D hard to call. V gave up 0 bases and J gave up 0 bases, with 11 bases separating them. The germline V gene encodes CDR1 GKSSPN and CDR2 SITVG. The CDR3 runs to 15 residues. The sequenced CDR3 bases are TGTGCCTGGAGTCTAGTACAGATAGCAAACTCC. Protein product: CAWSLVQIANS. The entire CDR3 protein reads CAWSLVQIANSDYTF.